These 5 T cell receptor beta chains originate from one sample sequenced in a study of regulatory T cells in long-lasting Graves disease. TCR beta libraries were built with iRepertoire HTBI primers and Arm-PCR of CDR3 regions. TCRdb analysed the multiplex PCR reads with MiXCR anew, one entry per CDR3 protein. Here the sample spans about 400,000 distinct CDR3 sequences, about a fifth being singletons. Sample time point: persistent/refractory GD, antithyroid drugs over 5 years with positive TRAb. After RNA was extracted from PBMCs, the TCR library was made from it. The material sequenced was peripheral blood mononuclear cells (PBMCs), taken when the disease was refractory, from a patient treated with antithyroid drugs. Receptors were obtained from a female donor with Graves disease.

This clonotype has a count of ten or more. J is TRBJ2-5 and V is TRBV2; 9 bases map to TRBD2. The CDR3 consists of 13 residues. V lost 10 bases, J lost 5 bases, and 8 bases stayed unmatched. Germline V CDR1 and CDR2: SNHLY, FYNNEI. CDR3 in amino acids: CAIIAGAGETQYF. The CDR3, as DNA: TGTGCCATCATAGCGGGAGCGGGGGAGACCCAGTACTTC.

The chain employs TRBV5-5 and TRBJ2-5, with 8 bases aligning to TRBD2. The V gene end was trimmed by 4 bases and the J gene end by 5 bases; junction bases not matched to a gene: 10. The CDR3 loop spans 15 amino acids. Germline CDR1 SGHKS, CDR2 YYEKEE (reference sequence). CDR3 amino acids: CASSPGGGARETQYF. The CDR3 coding sequence is TGTGCCAGCAGCCCGGGAGGGGGGGCGCGGGAGACCCAGTACTTC.

In this sample, this clonotype turned up many times. This sequence joins TRBV30 and TRBJ2-7; D could derive from TRBD1 or TRBD2 (6 bases each). Germline loops: CDR1 GTSNPN, CDR2 SVGIG (reference sequence). The CDR3 sequence is 12 residues long. DNA of the CDR3: TGTGCGGGAAGCTGGGGGGCTTACGAGCAGTACTTC. This sequence encodes CAGSWGAYEQYF.

At least ten counts were recorded for this clonotype. V is TRBV6-5 and J is TRBJ1-1; D is unclear. Trimming took 2 bases from V and 2 from J, leaving 6 bases between them. Germline V CDR1 and CDR2: MNHEY, SVGAGI. The CDR3 loop spans 13 amino acids. CDR3 in amino acids: CASSYGTNTEAFF. In DNA, the CDR3 is TGTGCCAGCAGTTACGGTACCAACACTGAAGCTTTCTTT.

J is TRBJ2-7 and V is TRBV20-1; D gene ambiguous. Trimming cost V 5 bases and J 7 bases, with 18 bases left between them. This CDR3 region has 13 residues. Germline V CDR1 and CDR2: DFQATT, SNEGSKA (reference sequence). The CDR3 region is CSAPTKDNLEQYF. The CDR3 nucleotides are TGCAGTGCTCCCACAAAAGACAACCTAGAGCAGTACTTC.